These 27 T cell receptor beta chains came from one sample sequenced in a study of blood T cell repertoires in COVID-19 (dated by TCRdb to 2019 to 2021). The method was the immunoSEQ multiplex PCR assay. TCRdb mirrors the immuneACCESS table, restricted to in-frame sequences. Some clones are absent from its copies; in checked studies, under half trace to an unresolved V gene, and the reason for the others is unknown. This sample holds approximately 210,000 clones; approximately 90% were observed only once. The ten largest clones take up roughly 6% of the sample. The source material was peripheral blood. The source is a woman aged 40-49 years who had recovered from COVID-19.

This clone was observed a few times. The rearrangement uses TRBV9 and TRBJ1-1, with TRBD1 matching 10 bases. Germline V gives CDR1 SGDLS, CDR2 YYNGEE. J was trimmed by 7 bases and V by 0 bases; bases with no gene match: 3. The CDR3 length is 14 residues. The CDR3 sequence is CASSVEGQGIEAFF. CDR3 nucleotides: TGTGCCAGCAGCGTAGAGGGACAGGGGATTGAAGCTTTCTTT.

The genes are TRBV29-1 and TRBJ2-2, with D possibly TRBD2 on 7 matching bases. Germline-derived CDR1 and CDR2 are SQVTM and ANQGSEA. V dropped 3 bases and J dropped 6 bases, with 17 bases sitting between them. The CDR3 runs to 15 residues. CDR3 amino acids: CSVDGGRAPPGELFF. The CDR3 nucleotides read TGCAGCGTTGACGGGGGGCGGGCCCCCCCCGGGGAGCTGTTTTTT.

This clone was recorded once. The J gene is TRBJ1-2, the V gene TRBV19, with TRBD1 matching 7 bases. The V gene end was trimmed by 6 bases and the J gene end by 1 base; junction bases not matched to a gene: 8. Germline V gives CDR1 LNHDA, CDR2 SQIVND (reference sequence). CDR3 length: 15 amino acids. CDR3 protein: CASSPRQGVNYGYTF. Here the CDR3 DNA reads TGTGCCAGTAGCCCCAGACAGGGCGTTAACTATGGCTACACCTTC.

The chain is built from TRBV2 and TRBJ2-6; possible D gene TRBD2, 6 bases. Trimming left V 2 bases short and J 2 bases short, with 7 bases between. The CDR3 sequence is 15 residues long. CDR1 is SNHLY, CDR2 FYNNEI, per germline. CDR3 sequence reads: CASSESGAGANVLTF. CDR3 bases: TGTGCCAGCAGTGAATCGGGAGCTGGGGCCAACGTCCTGACTTTC.

V gene TRBV19 combines with J gene TRBJ2-2; 7 nucleotides align to TRBD2. The CDR3 has 14 amino acids. Trimming cost V 8 bases and J 5 bases; bases outside gene matches: 8. CDR1 is LNHDA and CDR2 is SQIVND in the germline V gene (reference sequence). CDR3 in DNA: TGTGCCAGTGCAACGGGAGGTAGGACCGGGGAGCTGTTTTTT. Residues: CASATGGRTGELFF.

This sequence joins TRBV4-2 and TRBJ1-4, with D possibly matching TRBD1 (5 bases). CDR1 is LGHNA and CDR2 is YNFKEQ in the germline V gene. The V gene lost 2 bases and the J gene lost 7 bases, with 23 bases spanning the gap. This CDR3 is built from 18 residues. CDR3 bases: TGTGCCAGCAGCCAACCAATCGTAGGGGCGGTGGTCAGTGAAAAACTGTTTTTT. Its protein product is CASSQPIVGAVVSEKLFF.

The chain has TRBV6-5 and TRBJ2-1; D ambiguous. Trimming pared 7 bases from V and 3 bases from J, leaving 13 bases between. This CDR3 comprises 14 residues. CDR1 and CDR2 from the germline V gene are MNHEY and SVGAGI. CDR3 region: CASTQSGNYNEQFF. The CDR3 coding sequence is TGTGCCAGCACCCAATCGGGTAACTACAATGAGCAGTTCTTC.

The chain employs TRBV29-1 and TRBJ1-2; 7 bases agree with TRBD1. The length of the CDR3 is 13 residues. The germline CDR1 and CDR2 sequences are SQVTM and ANQGSEA. The V gene end was trimmed by 7 bases and the J gene end by 0 bases; junction bases not matched to a gene: 5. The CDR3 coding sequence is TGCAGCGCCTCCGACAGGGCTAACTATGGCTACACCTTC. It codes for CSASDRANYGYTF. The whole variable domain, filled in from reference TRBV29-1 and TRBJ1-2, reads SAVISQKPSRDICQRGTSLTIQCQVDSQVTMMFWYRQQPGQSLTLIATANQGSEATYESGFVIDKFPISRPNLTFSTLTVSNMSPEDSSIYLCSASDRANYGYTFGSGTRLTVV.

V is TRBV4-2 and J is TRBJ1-1, with TRBD1 matching 7 bases. Germline-derived CDR1 and CDR2 are LGHNA and YNFKEQ. V lost 3 bases, J lost 4 bases, and 5 bases stayed unmatched. CDR3 size: 14 residues. Written as DNA, the CDR3 is TGTGCCAGCAGCCAGTTATACAGGGGCACTGAAGCTTTCTTT. This gives the protein CASSQLYRGTEAFF.

The rearrangement links TRBV11-3 to TRBJ2-7; D is possibly TRBD1 (5 bases). This CDR3 is 15 amino acids long. Germline-derived CDR1 and CDR2 are SGHNT and YENEEA. The V and J ends lost 4 bases and 1 base respectively, with 14 bases between them. Written as DNA, the CDR3 is TGTGCCAGCAGCTCCCACCTGGGGCCATCCTACGAGCAGTACTTC. Its protein product is CASSSHLGPSYEQYF.

The chain is built from TRBV5-1 and TRBJ1-1; no clear D. This CDR3 has 15 residues. Germline CDR1 is SGHRS and CDR2 is YFSETQ. Between the trimmed V and J ends, which lost 2 bases and 3 bases, there was a span of 14 bases. CDR3 protein: CASSFGRLGDTEAFF. The CDR3 nucleotides are TGCGCCAGCAGCTTTGGCCGGCTCGGGGACACTGAAGCTTTCTTT.

This clone occurred once. The chain employs TRBV3-1 (or the pseudogene TRBV3-2) and TRBJ2-3, with a possible D match to TRBD1 (5 bases). Deletions cut 1 base from V and 4 bases from J, with 12 bases between. Germline V gene data show CDR1 as LGHDT and CDR2 as YNNKEL (reference sequence). This CDR3 comprises 15 residues. In nucleotides, the CDR3 is TGTGCCAGCAGCCAAGGGACCCTGGGGCCAGATACGCAGTATTTT. Its protein is CASSQGTLGPDTQYF.

This clone was picked up many times. This chain links TRBV30 with TRBJ1-3; D is ambiguous. The CDR3 totals 17 residues. Germline values: CDR1 GTSNPN, CDR2 SVGIG (reference sequence). The ends were cut back, 7 bases at V and 0 bases at J, with 22 bases in the middle. In DNA form, the CDR3 reads TGTGCCTTAGTCCGAATAACGGGGAACGACTCTGGAAACACCATATATTTT. Amino acid sequence: CALVRITGNDSGNTIYF.

This chain connects TRBV23-1 to TRBJ1-1; 9 bases are a match to TRBD1. TRBV23-1 is classed as an ORF, of uncertain function. CDR3 length: 13 residues. V was clipped by 2 bases and J by 11 bases; unmatched bases: 6. CDR3 sequence (DNA): TGCGCCAGCAGTCAACCAAACAGGGGGCTGGCTTTCTTT. Translating gives CASSQPNRGLAFF.

The CDR3 is CASSQGPGGYTF. The CDR3 DNA follows: TGTGCCAGCAGCCAAGGACCAGGGGGCTACACCTTC. The chain uses TRBV3-1 (or the pseudogene TRBV3-2) and TRBJ1-2; possible D gene TRBD1, 5 bases. The CDR3 consists of 12 residues. CDR1 and CDR2 (germline): LGHDT, YNNKEL (reference sequence). V was cut by 1 base and J by 8 bases, with 8 bases left in between.

The V call is TRBV19, the J call TRBJ2-5, with 9 bases identical to TRBD1. The V gene's germline CDR1 is LNHDA and CDR2 SQIVND (reference sequence). Trimming removed 4 bases from V and 5 bases from J; junction bases left unmatched: 5. The CDR3 spans 14 residues. CDR3 in amino acids: CASSKGQGFETQYF. The DNA of the CDR3 is TGTGCCAGTAGTAAGGGACAGGGATTTGAGACCCAGTACTTC.

The genes are TRBV6-5 and TRBJ1-3, with D possibly being TRBD1 (5 bases). The V gene's germline CDR1 is MNHEY and CDR2 SVGAGI. The V end was cut by 3 bases, the J end by 4 bases, with 16 bases between. This CDR3 region has 16 residues. The CDR3 sequence is CASSYTLGVEGNTIYF. CDR3 DNA sequence: TGTGCCAGCAGTTATACTTTAGGGGTGGAAGGAAACACCATATATTTT.

The rearrangement uses TRBV4-3 and TRBJ2-7, with 10 positions matching TRBD2. Germline trimming cut 2 bases from V and 1 base from J; bases unmatched to any gene: 5. Germline V gene sequence: CDR1 LGHNA, CDR2 YSLEER. The CDR3 covers 16 residues. This chain's CDR3 is CASSQSGLAESYEQYF. The CDR3, as DNA: TGCGCCAGCAGCCAATCAGGACTAGCGGAGTCCTACGAGCAGTACTTC.

The chain joins TRBV6-5 to TRBJ2-5, with TRBD2 matching 7 bases. CDR3 length equals 14 residues. Germline assignment: CDR1 MNHEY and CDR2 SVGAGI. V dropped 0 bases and J dropped 3; count of bases not matched to a gene: 1. The CDR3 here is CASSYSSGEETQYF. The CDR3 coding sequence is TGTGCCAGCAGTTACTCGAGCGGGGAAGAGACCCAGTACTTC.

The rearrangement joins TRBV20-1 to TRBJ1-6, with D perhaps matching TRBD1 (5 bases). Trimming left V 3 bases short and J 8 bases short, with 17 bases between. The length of the CDR3 is 15 residues. Germline V lookup: CDR1 DFQATT, CDR2 SNEGSKA (reference sequence). For the CDR3, the DNA is TGCAGTGCTAGTCGGGGGTTGCTTTCCGATTCACCCCTCCACTTT. Amino acid sequence: CSASRGLLSDSPLHF.

V usage is TRBV5-4 and J usage is TRBJ2-7; the D gene is possibly TRBD2 (6 bases). This CDR3 spans 15 amino acids. Germline-derived CDR1 and CDR2 are SGHNT and YYREEE (reference sequence). V lost 4 bases and J lost 6, with 20 bases in between. CDR3 nucleotides: TGTGCCAGCAGCATACAAATGGGCGGGGTGGGCGAGCAGTACTTC. Its translation: CASSIQMGGVGEQYF.

The gene calls are TRBV19 and TRBJ1-4, with D possibly TRBD1 on 6 matching bases. CDR1 and CDR2 (germline): LNHDA, SQIVND (reference sequence). The CDR3 length is 16 residues. V was clipped by 3 bases and J by 10 bases, with 21 bases between them. The CDR3 loop is CASSMLWTVKERKLFF. CDR3 coding DNA: TGTGCCAGTAGTATGCTTTGGACAGTAAAGGAGAGAAAACTGTTTTTT.

The V gene is TRBV3-1 (or the pseudogene TRBV3-2), the J gene TRBJ2-7; D possibly corresponds to TRBD1 (5 bases). The germline V gene encodes CDR1 LGHDT and CDR2 YNNKEL (reference sequence). The ends were cut back, 4 bases at V and 9 bases at J, with 19 bases in the middle. The CDR3 consists of 14 residues. The CDR3 loop reads CASSRTGGSQWQYF. The CDR3 bases are TGTGCCAGCAGCCGAACAGGTGGGTCTCAGTGGCAGTACTTC.

The sample holds one count of this clone. V gene TRBV5-6 combines with J gene TRBJ2-7; no clear D gene. Trimming took off 2 bases at V and 1 base at J, with 4 bases between the two ends. Germline V gene sequence: CDR1 SGHDT, CDR2 YYEEEE. This CDR3 has 12 amino acids. This chain's CDR3 is CASSFSSYEQYF. The CDR3 DNA reads TGTGCCAGCAGCTTTAGTTCCTACGAGCAGTACTTC.

The chain couples TRBV30 to TRBJ1-4, with 10 bases fitting TRBD1. Germline CDR1 is GTSNPN and CDR2 is SVGIG (reference sequence). J lost 5 bases, V lost 4 bases, and 4 bases had no gene match. CDR3 size: 14 residues. CDR3 sequence (DNA): TGTGCCTGGACTCCGGGACAGGGGAATGAAAAACTGTTTTTT. This encodes CAWTPGQGNEKLFF.

This chain connects TRBV6-1 to TRBJ2-5, with 9 nucleotides matching TRBD1. This CDR3 is built from 16 residues. The J segment lost 6 bases and the V segment lost 0 bases, leaving 8 bases of the junction unmatched. Germline CDR1 and CDR2: MNHNS and SASEGT. CDR3 protein: CASSEATQGAGKTQYF. Here the CDR3 DNA reads TGTGCCAGCAGTGAAGCGACACAGGGGGCGGGAAAGACCCAGTACTTC.

This rearrangement joins TRBV27 to TRBJ1-5, with D tentatively TRBD1 (5 bases). Trimming shortened V by 5 bases and J by 0 bases, and 11 bases separated the two germline ends. This CDR3 spans 15 amino acids. Germline CDR1 and CDR2: MNHEY and SMNVEV (reference sequence). The CDR3 nucleotides are TGTGCCAGCAGTGTGACAGCACATAGCAATCAGCCCCAGCATTTT. As protein: CASSVTAHSNQPQHF.